This entry lists 26 T cell receptor beta chains sequenced from one sample in a study of blood T cell repertoires in COVID-19 (dated by TCRdb to 2020 to 2022). Library preparation employed the immunoSEQ multiplex PCR assay. TCRdb took over this immuneACCESS table, retaining in-frame rearrangements with V and J assigned. Such tables are incomplete; in checked studies, under half of the missing clones stem from an unresolved V gene, and the remainder is unexplained. The sample table shows more than 35,000 clones, and 88% are seen once. Approximately 4.9% of the sample lies in the top ten. Sequencing used peripheral blood. Receptors were obtained from a human donor in a cohort sampled during active COVID-19.

The genes are TRBV27 and TRBJ2-2; 11 nucleotides agree with TRBD2. The germline V gene encodes CDR1 MNHEY and CDR2 SMNVEV (reference sequence). Unmatched junction bases numbered 7, after V lost 3 bases and J lost 7 bases. This CDR3 has 16 amino acids. This CDR3 reads CASSFISSGRRGELFF. CDR3 in DNA: TGTGCCAGCAGTTTTATTTCTAGCGGGAGGCGCGGGGAGCTGTTTTTT.

The CDR3 nucleotides are TGTGCCAGCACCGGGATTAGCGGGAATCAGCCCCAGCATTTT. Translation: CASTGISGNQPQHF. This chain links TRBV2 with TRBJ1-5; no definite D call. Germline V lookup: CDR1 SNHLY, CDR2 FYNNEI. The CDR3 has 14 amino acids. Trimming shortened V by 7 bases and J by 4 bases, and 14 bases separated the two germline ends.

The chain links TRBV3-1 (or the pseudogene TRBV3-2) to TRBJ1-2; 7 bases map to TRBD1. Trimming took 4 bases from V and 7 from J; bases not matched to a gene: 6. This CDR3 spans 13 amino acids. CDR1 and CDR2 from the germline V gene are LGHDT and YNNKEL (reference sequence). In DNA, the CDR3 is TGTGCCAGCAGCCCGACAGGGAAGGGTGGCTACACCTTC. Translation gives CASSPTGKGGYTF.

The gene calls are TRBV5-1 and TRBJ1-2; 7 positions match TRBD1. V was pared by 0 bases and J by 7 bases, with 3 bases of the junction left unmatched. This CDR3 region has 13 residues. CDR1 and CDR2 (germline): SGHRS, YFSETQ. CDR3 bases: TGCGCCAGCAGCTTGGGGGACAGTGGTGGCTACACCTTC. It encodes CASSLGDSGGYTF.

The rearrangement uses TRBV4-1 and TRBJ1-1; a weak D match, TRBD1 (6 bases). Germline assignment: CDR1 MGHRA and CDR2 YSYEKL. This CDR3 region has 13 residues. The V end was cut by 6 bases, the J end by 12 bases, with 20 bases between. CDR3 region: CASRGEGDKRTFF. CDR3 DNA: TGCGCCAGCAGGGGGGAGGGGGACAAGCGAACTTTCTTT.

The chain is built from TRBV7-8 and TRBJ1-1; D is ambiguous. The V end was cut by 0 bases, the J end by 4 bases, with 12 bases between. From germline, CDR1 is SGHVS and CDR2 FQNEAQ. The CDR3 has 15 amino acids. CDR3 sequence reads: CASSLARHSGTEAFF. The DNA for the CDR3 is TGTGCCAGCAGCTTAGCAAGACACAGCGGCACTGAAGCTTTCTTT.

V gene TRBV11-2 combines with J gene TRBJ2-3; no firm D call. CDR3 size: 13 residues. The V end was cut by 6 bases, the J end by 6 bases, with 13 bases between. Germline assignment: CDR1 SGHAT and CDR2 FQNNGV. The CDR3 coding sequence is TGTGCCAGCAGTCGGTACCAGGCGGATACGCAGTATTTT. This gives the protein CASSRYQADTQYF.

This clone was detected only once. The chain uses TRBV9 and TRBJ2-2; 7 bases align to TRBD2. The V and J ends lost 0 bases and 1 base, in that order; junction bases with no gene match: 3. The CDR3 spans 16 residues. The germline CDR1 and CDR2 sequences are SGDLS and YYNGEE. For the CDR3, the DNA is TGTGCCAGCAGCGTAGTTGGGGGGGAGAACACCGGGGAGCTGTTTTTT. As protein: CASSVVGGENTGELFF.

In DNA form, the CDR3 reads TGCGCCAGCAGCTTGGTTTGGCCGCTGGACAGGTCACTAGAGACCCAGTACTTC. As protein: CASSLVWPLDRSLETQYF. This chain joins TRBV5-1 and TRBJ2-5, with 7 nucleotides matching TRBD1. This CDR3 has 18 residues. The germline gives CDR1 SGHRS, CDR2 YFSETQ. V trimming: 0 bases; J trimming: 4 bases; junction bases outside the gene matches: 15. Full variable domain (rest looked up from reference TRBV5-1 and TRBJ2-5): KAGVTQTPRYLIKTRGQQVTLSCSPISGHRSVSWYQQTPGQGLQFLFEYFSETQRNKGNFPGRFSGRQFSNSRSEMNVSTLELGDSALYLCASSLVWPLDRSLETQYFGPGTRLLVL.

V gene TRBV2 combines with J gene TRBJ2-7, with 11 bases lining up with TRBD2. J was trimmed by 6 bases and V by 4 bases; bases with no gene match: 5. The germline V gene encodes CDR1 SNHLY and CDR2 FYNNEI. The CDR3 loop spans 14 amino acids. Written as DNA, the CDR3 is TGTGCCAGCAGTGCACTAGCGGGAGCTGCCGAGCAGTACTTC. Its protein is CASSALAGAAEQYF.

The gene calls are TRBV9 and TRBJ1-1, with a weak D call TRBD1 (6 bases). Germline V gives CDR1 SGDLS, CDR2 YYNGEE. The V end was cut by 3 bases, the J end by 2 bases, with 14 bases between. The length of the CDR3 is 15 residues. The CDR3 loop is CASSGTGTANTEAFF. In nucleotides, the CDR3 is TGTGCCAGCAGCGGAACAGGGACCGCTAACACTGAAGCTTTCTTT.

This chain uses TRBV16 with TRBJ1-5; possible D gene TRBD1, 6 bases. Germline V gives CDR1 KGHSY, CDR2 FQNENV. The CDR3 covers 14 residues. V shed 2 bases and J shed 7 bases, with 12 bases lying between them. In DNA form, the CDR3 reads TGTGCCAGCAGCCAAACAGGGTCGGGCCAGCCCCAGCATTTT. Translated, it gives CASSQTGSGQPQHF.

The chain joins TRBV19 to TRBJ1-1; 9 nucleotides agree with TRBD1. This CDR3 contains 17 residues. With V trimmed by 2 bases and J by 4 bases, 11 bases remained unmatched. Germline CDR1 LNHDA, CDR2 SQIVND (reference sequence). The CDR3 reads CASSILGGQGQVTEAFF. CDR3 DNA sequence: TGTGCCAGTAGTATATTGGGGGGACAGGGACAGGTCACTGAAGCTTTCTTT.

The chain combines TRBV9 with TRBJ2-7, with 9 nucleotides matching TRBD1. The CDR3 totals 15 residues. The V gene's germline CDR1 is SGDLS and CDR2 YYNGEE. Trimming cost V 0 bases and J 6 bases; bases outside gene matches: 7. The CDR3 sequence is CASSVDPGTGREQYF. The CDR3 nucleotides are TGTGCCAGCAGCGTAGACCCCGGGACAGGGCGCGAGCAGTACTTC.

This clone was detected only once. V is TRBV28 and J is TRBJ2-5; tentatively, D is TRBD1 (6 bases). The CDR3 is made up of 16 amino acids. Germline CDR1 and CDR2: MDHEN and SYDVKM. With 3 bases removed from V and 1 base from J, the gap between germline ends came to 15 bases. This CDR3 is CASSFVNRDLQETQYF. The CDR3, as DNA: TGTGCCAGCAGTTTCGTTAACAGGGACCTCCAAGAGACCCAGTACTTC.

This clone was counted once. J is TRBJ2-1 and V is TRBV7-9, with D possibly matching TRBD2 (5 bases). V shed 5 bases and J shed 0 bases, with 17 bases lying between them. This CDR3 spans 17 amino acids. Germline V gene sequence: CDR1 SEHNR, CDR2 FQNEAQ (reference sequence). Here the CDR3 reads CASSNLERRLSYNEQFF. Written as DNA, the CDR3 is TGTGCCAGCAGCAACCTGGAGCGGAGGCTCTCCTACAATGAGCAGTTCTTC.

The chain uses TRBV25-1 and TRBJ1-6; TRBD1 agrees at 8 bases. After removal of 4 bases from V and 9 bases from J, the junction contained 5 bases not matched to a gene. The CDR3 length is 14 residues. In germline, CDR1 is MGHDK, CDR2 SYGVNS. For the CDR3, the DNA is TGTGCCAGCAGTGTATTAACAGGGGGTTCACCCCTCCACTTT. Translation gives CASSVLTGGSPLHF. Using reference TRBV25-1 and TRBJ1-6 for the parts outside the CDR3, the full variable domain is EADIYQTPRYLVIGTGKKITLECSQTMGHDKMYWYQQDPGMELHLIHYSYGVNSTEKGDLSSESTVSRIRTEHFPLTLESARPSHTSQYLCASSVLTGGSPLHFGNGTRLTVT.

This clone has only a few counts. This sequence joins TRBV28 and TRBJ1-5, with D maybe TRBD1 (6 bases). The V end lost 6 bases, the J end lost 4 bases, and 13 bases lay between the germline ends. The CDR3 is made up of 14 amino acids. Per germline, CDR1 MDHEN and CDR2 SYDVKM. The CDR3 spells CASSHNRENQPQHF. In DNA form, the CDR3 reads TGTGCCAGCAGCCATAACAGGGAAAATCAGCCCCAGCATTTT.

The chain joins TRBV30 to TRBJ2-3; 10 bases align to TRBD1. Germline V gene data show CDR1 as GTSNPN and CDR2 as SVGIG (reference sequence). The CDR3 is made up of 14 amino acids. V lost 4 bases and J lost 7; bases outside the gene matches: 8. CDR3 DNA: TGTGCCTGGACTTTGGGGACAGGGGCGAATACGCAGTATTTT. It encodes CAWTLGTGANTQYF. Variable domain in full (rest from reference TRBV30 and TRBJ2-3): SQTIHQWPATLVQPVGSPLSLECTVEGTSNPNLYWYRQAAGRGLQLLFYSVGIGQISSEVPQNLSASRPQDRQFILSSKKLLLSDSGFYLCAWTLGTGANTQYFGPGTRLTVL.

This sequence joins TRBV28 and TRBJ2-5; TRBD2 aligns across 7 bases. CDR3 length: 15 residues. Germline V gene sequence: CDR1 MDHEN, CDR2 SYDVKM. V trimming: 3 bases; J trimming: 4 bases; junction bases outside the gene matches: 8. This chain's CDR3 is CASSLELVAGETQYF. The CDR3 region has the DNA TGTGCCAGCAGTTTGGAGTTAGTAGCGGGAGAGACCCAGTACTTC.

CDR3 in DNA: TGTGCCAGCAGTCGGGAGGCCTACAATGAGCAGTTCTTC. Its protein product is CASSREAYNEQFF. The chain carries TRBV6-2 or TRBV6-3 and TRBJ2-1; TRBD2 aligns across 7 bases. The CDR3 totals 13 residues. Looked up from germline, CDR1 is MNHEY and CDR2 is SVGEGT. The V segment lost 5 bases and the J segment 2 bases; nucleotides outside the gene matches: 0.

The rearrangement joins TRBV25-1 to TRBJ1-1; a possible D gene is TRBD1 (6 bases). CDR1 and CDR2 from the germline V gene are MGHDK and SYGVNS. With 4 bases removed from V and 4 bases from J, the gap between germline ends came to 16 bases. This CDR3 has 15 amino acids. The CDR3 DNA follows: TGTGCCAGCAGTGGCCTAACAGGGATGGCCACTGAAGCTTTCTTT. Its translation: CASSGLTGMATEAFF. The entire variable domain, with the rest obtained from reference TRBV25-1 and TRBJ1-1, is as follows: EADIYQTPRYLVIGTGKKITLECSQTMGHDKMYWYQQDPGMELHLIHYSYGVNSTEKGDLSSESTVSRIRTEHFPLTLESARPSHTSQYLCASSGLTGMATEAFFGQGTRLTVV.

The chain couples TRBV3-1 (or the pseudogene TRBV3-2) to TRBJ2-7; TRBD2 aligns across 10 bases. The CDR3 contains 15 residues. Looked up from germline, CDR1 is LGHDT and CDR2 is YNNKEL (reference sequence). With V trimmed by 3 bases and J by 5 bases, 7 bases remained unmatched. CDR3 loop: CASSQIPGLANEQYF. In nucleotides, the CDR3 is TGTGCCAGCAGCCAGATTCCGGGACTAGCGAACGAGCAGTACTTC.

V gene TRBV10-2 combines with J gene TRBJ2-7; no definite D call. The CDR3 has 14 amino acids. V lost 3 bases and J lost 2, with 11 bases in between. The germline V gene has CDR1 WSHSY and CDR2 SAAADI. For the CDR3, the DNA is TGCGCCAGCAGTGATAGTAAACTACCCTACGAGCAGTACTTC. This translates into CASSDSKLPYEQYF.

J is TRBJ2-1 and V is TRBV9, with 7 bases identical to TRBD1. Per the germline V gene, CDR1 is SGDLS and CDR2 is YYNGEE. The CDR3 is 13 residues long. V lost 4 bases, J lost 5 bases, and 3 bases stayed unmatched. The CDR3 nucleotides are TGTGCCAGCAGCTACGGGACAGACAATGAGCAGTTCTTC. Protein: CASSYGTDNEQFF.

V and J are TRBV9 and TRBJ2-3; 7 bases line up with TRBD1. In germline, CDR1 is SGDLS, CDR2 YYNGEE. CDR3 size: 14 residues. J gave up 2 bases and V 5 bases, and 5 bases lay outside the gene matches. The CDR3 bases are TGTGCCAGCAGACCCGGGACAGACACAGATACGCAGTATTTT. Protein: CASRPGTDTDTQYF.